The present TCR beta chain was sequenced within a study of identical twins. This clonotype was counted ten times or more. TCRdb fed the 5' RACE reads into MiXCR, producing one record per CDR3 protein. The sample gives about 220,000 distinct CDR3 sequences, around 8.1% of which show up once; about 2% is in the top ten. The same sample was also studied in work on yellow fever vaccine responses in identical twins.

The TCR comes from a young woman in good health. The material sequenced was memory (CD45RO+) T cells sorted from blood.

CDR3: CASSEREGRNSPLHF. CDR3 coding DNA: TGTGCCAGCAGTGAACGAGAAGGGCGGAATTCACCCCTCCACTTT. The V and J genes are TRBV2 and TRBJ1-6; D remains ambiguous. This CDR3 region has 15 residues. V was clipped by 2 bases and J by 7 bases, with 12 bases between them. Germline V gene data show CDR1 as SNHLY and CDR2 as FYNNEI.